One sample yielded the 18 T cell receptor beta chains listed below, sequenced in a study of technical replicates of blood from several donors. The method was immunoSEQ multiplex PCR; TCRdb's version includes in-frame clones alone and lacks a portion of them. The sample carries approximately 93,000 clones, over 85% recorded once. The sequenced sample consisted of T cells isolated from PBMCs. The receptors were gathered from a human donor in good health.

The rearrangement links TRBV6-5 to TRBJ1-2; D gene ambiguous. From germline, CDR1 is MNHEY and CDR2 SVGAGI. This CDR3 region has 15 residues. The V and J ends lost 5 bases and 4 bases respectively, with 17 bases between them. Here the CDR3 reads CASSGEAGLSYGYTF. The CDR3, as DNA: TGTGCCAGCAGTGGGGAAGCAGGACTCTCCTATGGCTACACCTTC.

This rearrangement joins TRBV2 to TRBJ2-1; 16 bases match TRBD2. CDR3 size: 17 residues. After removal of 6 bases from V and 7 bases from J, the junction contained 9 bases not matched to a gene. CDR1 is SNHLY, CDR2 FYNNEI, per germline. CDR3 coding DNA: TGTGCCAGCAGGTTACCGGGACTAGCGGGAGGGGGGAATGAGCAGTTCTTC. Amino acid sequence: CASRLPGLAGGGNEQFF.

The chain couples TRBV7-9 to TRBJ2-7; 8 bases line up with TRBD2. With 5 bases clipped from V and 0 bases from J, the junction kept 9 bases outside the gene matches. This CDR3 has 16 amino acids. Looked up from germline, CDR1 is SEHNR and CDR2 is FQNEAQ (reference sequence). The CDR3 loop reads CASSRSGGFSSYEQYF. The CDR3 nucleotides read TGTGCCAGCAGCAGAAGCGGGGGATTCAGCTCCTACGAGCAGTACTTC.

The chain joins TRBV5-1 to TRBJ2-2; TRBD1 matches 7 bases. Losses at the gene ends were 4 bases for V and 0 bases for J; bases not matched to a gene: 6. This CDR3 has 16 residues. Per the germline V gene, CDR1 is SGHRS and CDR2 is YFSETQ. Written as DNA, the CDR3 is TGCGCCAGCAGCCAAGGACAGGCAGCGAACACCGGGGAGCTGTTTTTT. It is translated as CASSQGQAANTGELFF.

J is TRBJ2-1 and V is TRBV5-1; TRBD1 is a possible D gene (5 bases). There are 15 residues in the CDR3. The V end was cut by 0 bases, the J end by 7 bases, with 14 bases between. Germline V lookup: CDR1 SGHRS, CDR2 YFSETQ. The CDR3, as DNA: TGCGCCAGCAGCTTGGTAGGGCAGGGTTTTAATGAGCAGTTCTTC. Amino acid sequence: CASSLVGQGFNEQFF.

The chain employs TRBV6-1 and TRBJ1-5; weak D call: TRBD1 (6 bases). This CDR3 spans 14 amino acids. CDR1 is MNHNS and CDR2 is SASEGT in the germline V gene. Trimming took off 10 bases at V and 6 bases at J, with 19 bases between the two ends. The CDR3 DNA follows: TGTGCCACCTTGGCGGGGGCGCGGAGTCAGCCCCAGCATTTT. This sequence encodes CATLAGARSQPQHF.

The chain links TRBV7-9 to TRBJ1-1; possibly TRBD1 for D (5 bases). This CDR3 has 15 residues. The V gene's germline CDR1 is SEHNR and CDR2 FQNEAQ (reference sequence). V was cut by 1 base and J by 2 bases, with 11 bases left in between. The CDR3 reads CASSLGGRFNTEAFF. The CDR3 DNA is TGTGCCAGCAGCTTAGGGGGCAGATTTAACACTGAAGCTTTCTTT.

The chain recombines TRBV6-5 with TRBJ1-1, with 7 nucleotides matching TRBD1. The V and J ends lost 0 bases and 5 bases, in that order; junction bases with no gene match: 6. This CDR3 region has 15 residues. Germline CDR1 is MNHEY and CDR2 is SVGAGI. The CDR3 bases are TGTGCCAGCAGTTACTCACGAGAACAGGGGACTGAAGCTTTCTTT. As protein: CASSYSREQGTEAFF.

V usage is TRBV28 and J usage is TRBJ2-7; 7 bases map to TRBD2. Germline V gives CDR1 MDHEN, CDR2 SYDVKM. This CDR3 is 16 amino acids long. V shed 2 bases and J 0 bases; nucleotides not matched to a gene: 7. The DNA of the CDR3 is TGTGCCAGCAGTTTACCGCTGCGGACTAGCTCCTACGAGCAGTACTTC. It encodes CASSLPLRTSSYEQYF.

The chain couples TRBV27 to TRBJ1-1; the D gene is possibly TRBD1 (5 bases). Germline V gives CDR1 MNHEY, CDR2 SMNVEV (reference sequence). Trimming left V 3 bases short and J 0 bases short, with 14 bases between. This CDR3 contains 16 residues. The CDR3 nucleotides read TGTGCCAGCAGTTTGACAGCAAATCTTTTGAACACTGAAGCTTTCTTT. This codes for CASSLTANLLNTEAFF.

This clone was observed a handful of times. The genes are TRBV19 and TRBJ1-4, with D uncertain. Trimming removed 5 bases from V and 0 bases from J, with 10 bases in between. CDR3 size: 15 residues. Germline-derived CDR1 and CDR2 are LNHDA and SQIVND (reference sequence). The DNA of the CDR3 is TGTGCCAGTAGTGTCACCCCGGCAACTAATGAAAAACTGTTTTTT. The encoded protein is CASSVTPATNEKLFF. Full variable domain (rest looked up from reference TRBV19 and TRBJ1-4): DGGITQSPKYLFRKEGQNVTLSCEQNLNHDAMYWYRQDPGQGLRLIYYSQIVNDFQKGDIAEGYSVSREKKESFPLTVTSAQKNPTAFYLCASSVTPATNEKLFFGSGTQLSVL.

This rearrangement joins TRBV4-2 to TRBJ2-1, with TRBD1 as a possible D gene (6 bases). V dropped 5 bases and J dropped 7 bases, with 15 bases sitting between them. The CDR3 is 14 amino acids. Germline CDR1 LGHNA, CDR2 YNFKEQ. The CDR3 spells CASSSSGDWNEQFF. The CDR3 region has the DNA TGTGCCAGCAGCTCCTCAGGGGATTGGAATGAGCAGTTCTTC.

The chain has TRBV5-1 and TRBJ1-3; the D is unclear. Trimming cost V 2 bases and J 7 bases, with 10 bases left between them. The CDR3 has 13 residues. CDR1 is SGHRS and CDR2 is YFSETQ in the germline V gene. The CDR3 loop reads CASSFAGENTIYF. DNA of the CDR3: TGCGCCAGCAGCTTTGCCGGGGAGAACACCATATATTTT.

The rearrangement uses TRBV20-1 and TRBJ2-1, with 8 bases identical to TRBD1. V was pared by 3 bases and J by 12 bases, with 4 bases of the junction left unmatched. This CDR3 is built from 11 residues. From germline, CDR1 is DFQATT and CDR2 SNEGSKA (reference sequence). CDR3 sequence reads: CSARDGTGQFF. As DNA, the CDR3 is TGCAGTGCTAGGGACGGGACAGGGCAGTTCTTC.

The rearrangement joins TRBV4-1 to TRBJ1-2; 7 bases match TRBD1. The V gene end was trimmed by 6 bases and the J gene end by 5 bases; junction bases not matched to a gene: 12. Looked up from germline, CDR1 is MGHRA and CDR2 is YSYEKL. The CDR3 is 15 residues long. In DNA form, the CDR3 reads TGCGCCAGCAGGGGACTTGGGACAGCTCTTTATGGCTACACCTTC. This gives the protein CASRGLGTALYGYTF.

As DNA, the CDR3 is TGTGCCAGCAGTTTATGGGGGCACAGGGGTGGCTACACCTTC. This encodes CASSLWGHRGGYTF. The chain combines TRBV28 with TRBJ1-2, with 7 bases that match TRBD1. In germline, CDR1 is MDHEN, CDR2 SYDVKM. V lost 0 bases, J lost 7 bases, and 5 bases stayed unmatched. This CDR3 comprises 14 residues.

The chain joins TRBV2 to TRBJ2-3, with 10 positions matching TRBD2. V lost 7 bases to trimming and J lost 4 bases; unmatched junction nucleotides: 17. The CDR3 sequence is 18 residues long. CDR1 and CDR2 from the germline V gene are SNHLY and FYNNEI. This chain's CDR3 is CASMGHIDLAGDADTQYF. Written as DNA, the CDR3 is TGTGCCAGCATGGGCCATATTGACCTAGCGGGGGACGCAGATACGCAGTATTTT.

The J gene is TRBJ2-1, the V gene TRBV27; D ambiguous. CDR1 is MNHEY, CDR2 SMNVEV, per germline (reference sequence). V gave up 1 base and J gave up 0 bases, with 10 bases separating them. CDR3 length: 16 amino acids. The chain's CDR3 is CASSLLVGSSYNEQFF. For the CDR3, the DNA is TGTGCCAGCAGTTTATTAGTTGGTAGCTCCTACAATGAGCAGTTCTTC.